This T cell receptor (beta chain) was identified during a study of response to subunit inactivated influenza vaccine. Study results and caveats: The authors proposed limited new T cell recruitment per seasonal influenza vaccination.

TCRdb called the RT-PCR reads again in MiXCR, with one record for every CDR3 protein. The data show fewer than 250,000 distinct CDR3 sequences, with over 13% seen just once and about 26% held by the top ten. The CDR3 loop spans 13 amino acids. V was pared by 4 bases and J by 6 bases, with 11 bases between. Points on this clonotype: What it binds is not known.

The sample was CD8+ T cells sorted from PBMCs, taken roughly 5 days after vaccination. This TCR derives from a man in his fifties or sixties who received an inactivated influenza vaccine. This chain connects TRBV12-3 or TRBV12-4 to TRBJ2-3; perhaps TRBD2 as D (6 bases). The CDR3 loop is CASSYLSGDTQYF. CDR3 nucleotide sequence: TGTGCCAGCAGTTACCTTAGCGGTGATACGCAGTATTTT.